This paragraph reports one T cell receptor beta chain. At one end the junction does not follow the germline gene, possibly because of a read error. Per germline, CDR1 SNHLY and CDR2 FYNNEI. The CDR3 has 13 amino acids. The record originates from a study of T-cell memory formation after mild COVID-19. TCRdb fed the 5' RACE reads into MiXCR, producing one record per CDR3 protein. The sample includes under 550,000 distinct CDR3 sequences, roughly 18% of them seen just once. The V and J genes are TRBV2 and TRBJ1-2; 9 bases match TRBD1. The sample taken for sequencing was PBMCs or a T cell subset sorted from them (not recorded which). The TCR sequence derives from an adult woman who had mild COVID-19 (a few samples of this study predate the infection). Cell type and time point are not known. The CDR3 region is CASSASGTGTASF. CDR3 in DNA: TGTGCCAGCAGTGCCAGTGGGACAGGGACCGCGTCCTTC.